Listed here are 15 T cell receptor beta chains from one sample, sequenced in a study of spatial heterogeneity in lung cancer (dated by TCRdb to the late 2010s). This sample's time point label indicates: sample taken at primary tumor resection. Without any cell sorting, TCR sequencing was performed on whole RNA extracted either from tumor and nontumor lung tissue or from cryopreserved PBMC samples. The protocol used for the library was 5' RACE. Sequencing instrument: NextSeq 500. The public reads were reanalyzed by TCRdb: fastp trimming at Q25, MiXCR alignment, in-frame beta chains only. CDR3 protein sequences are deduplicated, and each keeps its most common genes and DNA. Within this sample are some 12,000 distinct CDR3 sequences, with about 6% of them counted one time only. The ten largest clonotypes hold 10% of the sample. This sample comprised normal lung tissue next to the tumor, obtained at surgery. Source of these receptors: a male donor with early-stage non-small cell lung cancer.

On this clonotype itself: Being off target in a library aimed at alpha chains, this beta chain has a size of little meaning. The V call is TRBV6-6, the J call TRBJ2-5, with D perhaps being TRBD1 or TRBD2 (5 bases each). The germline CDR1 and CDR2 sequences are MNHNY and SVGAGI (reference sequence). This CDR3 spans 13 amino acids. The V and J ends lost 2 bases and 5 bases respectively, with 9 bases between them. CDR3 sequence (DNA): TGTGCCAGCAGTTACGGGGGTGGGGAGACCCAGTACTTC. This gives the protein CASSYGGGETQYF.

This clonotype was seen repeatedly, ten times or more. Found in a library prepared for alpha chains, this beta chain is an off-target read, and its abundance has little meaning. The gene calls are TRBV13 and TRBJ2-3, with TRBD2 identical over 7 bases. Germline loops: CDR1 PRHDT, CDR2 FYEKMQ (reference sequence). The CDR3 has 14 residues. The trim removed 4 bases at V and 6 bases at J, leaving 7 bases unmatched. The CDR3 DNA sequence: TGTGCCAGCAGCTACTCAGCGGGACGGGATACGCAGTATTTT. Translating gives CASSYSAGRDTQYF.

This clonotype was detected a few times. This beta chain is an unintended read in a library built for alpha chains; its size means little. The chain has TRBV5-1 and TRBJ2-7; D gene ambiguous. Germline CDR1 reads SGHRS; CDR2 reads YFSETQ. V lost 4 bases and J lost 2, with 10 bases in between. The CDR3 is 13 amino acids. CDR3: CASSGDLPYEQYF. As DNA, the CDR3 is TGCGCCAGCAGCGGTGACCTACCCTACGAGCAGTACTTC.

About this clonotype itself: The library was built for alpha chains, so this beta chain is an off-target read and its size means little. J is TRBJ2-7 and V is TRBV18; a weak D match, TRBD2 (6 bases). The germline V gene has CDR1 KGHSH and CDR2 LQKENI. The CDR3 covers 15 residues. Trimming removed 4 bases at V and 5 bases at J, with 18 bases between. Written as DNA, the CDR3 is TGTGCCAGCTCACTAAGCTCACTAGCCCGAAACGAGCAGTACTTC. This gives the protein CASSLSSLARNEQYF.

This clonotype was counted between two and nine times. This beta chain slipped into a library made for alpha chains as a stray read, so its size is not meaningful. The J gene is TRBJ2-3, the V gene TRBV5-1; 9 nucleotides agree with TRBD2. The germline V gene has CDR1 SGHRS and CDR2 YFSETQ. With V trimmed by 4 bases and J by 0 bases, 6 bases remained unmatched. This CDR3 is built from 16 residues. DNA for the CDR3: TGCGCCAGCAGCGCGACTAGCGGCTCTAGCACAGATACGCAGTATTTT. It encodes CASSATSGSSTDTQYF.

This clonotype has just a few counts. This beta chain slipped into a library made for alpha chains as a stray read, so its size is not meaningful. The chain couples TRBV27 to TRBJ2-7; D is tentatively TRBD1 or TRBD2 (5 bases each). The CDR3 consists of 17 residues. Looked up from germline, CDR1 is MNHEY and CDR2 is SMNVEV (reference sequence). Between the trimmed V and J ends, which lost 3 bases and 4 bases, there was a span of 22 bases. This CDR3 is CASSLVAGTGNSYEQYF. As DNA, the CDR3 is TGTGCCAGCAGTTTGGTTGCTGGGACGGGAAATTCTTACGAGCAGTACTTC.

This clonotype was recorded at least ten times. Within a library made for alpha chains, this beta chain is off target, and its count is uninformative. This sequence joins TRBV15 and TRBJ1-2; D not resolved. Trimming left V 7 bases short and J 6 bases short, with 15 bases between. The CDR3 extends over 13 amino acids. Looked up from germline, CDR1 is LNHNV and CDR2 is YYDKDF (reference sequence). CDR3 coding DNA: TGTGCCACCACCTCGCGTGAGGGTAATGGCTACACCTTC. Protein sequence: CATTSREGNGYTF.

This clonotype appeared many times. This beta chain came through as a stray read in a library set up for alpha chains, and its size says little. The V and J genes are TRBV5-1 and TRBJ1-6, with a tentative D call TRBD1 (5 bases). Trimming removed 0 bases at V and 7 bases at J, with 8 bases between. The CDR3 contains 14 residues. Germline lookup yields CDR1 SGHRS and CDR2 YFSETQ. DNA for the CDR3: TGCGCCAGCAGCTTGGATAGGGGAAATTCACCCCTCCACTTT. It yields the protein CASSLDRGNSPLHF.

By share, this clonotype counts as medium-sized. A library made for alpha chains picked up this beta chain off target, so its size means little. V is TRBV5-1 and J is TRBJ2-7, with 7 bases lining up with TRBD2. The V gene's germline CDR1 is SGHRS and CDR2 YFSETQ. The CDR3 is 16 residues long. Trimming at V came to 3 bases and at J to 7 bases, leaving 16 bases not matched to a gene. CDR3 sequence reads: CASSSGGERGLWEQYF. For the CDR3, the DNA is TGCGCCAGCAGCTCGGGAGGAGAGCGTGGTTTATGGGAGCAGTACTTC. Complete variable domain (other parts from reference TRBV5-1 and TRBJ2-7): KAGVTQTPRYLIKTRGQQVTLSCSPISGHRSVSWYQQTPGQGLQFLFEYFSETQRNKGNFPGRFSGRQFSNSRSEMNVSTLELGDSALYLCASSSGGERGLWEQYFGPGTRLTVT.

The table lists this clonotype with many counts. The library was designed around alpha chains, so this beta chain is a stray read whose abundance carries little weight. The rearrangement links TRBV5-6 to TRBJ2-7; D may be TRBD1 (5 bases). The germline V gene has CDR1 SGHDT and CDR2 YYEEEE. V lost 1 base and J lost 5, with 16 bases in between. The CDR3 totals 15 residues. CDR3 in DNA: TGTGCCAGCAGCTTGTTGTCTCAGGGTAACCACGAGCAGTACTTC. The encoded protein is CASSLLSQGNHEQYF.

This clonotype was found a few times. This beta chain is a stray read from a library made for alpha chains; its abundance is not meaningful. J is TRBJ1-5 and V is TRBV7-2; weak D call: TRBD1 (5 bases). Germline V gene lookup returns CDR1 SGHTA and CDR2 FQGNSA. V was cut by 1 base and J by 2 bases, with 6 bases left in between. The CDR3 sequence is 14 residues long. The CDR3 DNA reads TGTGCCAGCAGCTTAGAAGGGGGCAATCAGCCCCAGCATTTT. Its protein product is CASSLEGGNQPQHF.

Many counts were recorded for this clonotype. Being off target in a library aimed at alpha chains, this beta chain has a size of little meaning. The chain uses TRBV4-2 and TRBJ1-2; D unresolved. V was cut by 2 bases and J by 8 bases, with 9 bases left in between. The CDR3 consists of 12 residues. CDR1 is LGHNA, CDR2 YNFKEQ, per germline. The DNA for the CDR3 is TGTGCCAGCAGCCAACCGCTGGGGGGCTACACCTTC. It specifies CASSQPLGGYTF.

Regarding this clonotype: A library made for alpha chains picked up this beta chain off target, so its size means little. The V call is TRBV5-1, the J call TRBJ1-6, with 10 positions matching TRBD1. After removal of 3 bases from V and 9 bases from J, the junction contained 9 bases not matched to a gene. Germline V gene sequence: CDR1 SGHRS, CDR2 YFSETQ. The CDR3 is 16 residues long. CDR3 nucleotide sequence: TGCGCCAGCAGCTCGAACGCCGGGACAGGGGTTTCACCCCTCCACTTT. This translates into CASSSNAGTGVSPLHF.

This clonotype was counted only a few times. This beta chain is off target for a library built for alpha chains, so its abundance means little. J is TRBJ1-1 and V is TRBV7-3; D perhaps matches TRBD1 (5 bases). This CDR3 has 14 residues. Germline CDR1 reads SGHTA; CDR2 reads FQGTGA. Trimming removed 0 bases at V and 3 bases at J, with 8 bases between. This chain's CDR3 is CASSLTRGDTEAFF. Written as DNA, the CDR3 is TGTGCCAGCAGCTTAACGAGGGGAGACACTGAAGCTTTCTTT.

Turning to this clonotype: A library prepared for alpha chains yielded this beta chain as an off-target read; its size is of little meaning. The chain combines TRBV12-3 or TRBV12-4 with TRBJ2-4; D gene ambiguous. CDR3 length: 13 amino acids. The V end was cut by 2 bases, the J end by 9 bases, with 11 bases between. The CDR3 coding sequence is TGTGCCAGCAGTTTACAAGGGCCCGGCATTCAGTACTTC. Translation: CASSLQGPGIQYF.